This TCR beta chain came from a study of blood T cell repertoires in COVID-19. Across the whole study: There were acute and convalescent COVID-19 samples, and they came from the United States, Italy and Spain.

V was pared by 4 bases and J by 2 bases, with 16 bases between. This CDR3 has 16 residues. Germline CDR1 is SGHTS and CDR2 is YDEGEE. As handled by the study authors: Amplification from reference gene primers served as the basis for estimated nucleated cell counts. The method was immunoSEQ multiplex PCR; TCRdb's version includes in-frame clones alone and lacks a portion of them. V, J and clone size reflect that table, while D and trimming were determined from the DNA. Of about 220,000 clones detected, about 90% appear once; the ten largest clones hold 1.9%. The material sequenced was peripheral blood. V usage is TRBV5-8 and J usage is TRBJ1-5; D gene uncertain. This receptor was taken from a man aged 40-50 years with active or convalescent COVID-19. The DNA of the CDR3 is TGTGCCAGCAGCATAGGACCAACGAGGGGCAATCAGCCCCAGCATTTT. Translating gives CASSIGPTRGNQPQHF.